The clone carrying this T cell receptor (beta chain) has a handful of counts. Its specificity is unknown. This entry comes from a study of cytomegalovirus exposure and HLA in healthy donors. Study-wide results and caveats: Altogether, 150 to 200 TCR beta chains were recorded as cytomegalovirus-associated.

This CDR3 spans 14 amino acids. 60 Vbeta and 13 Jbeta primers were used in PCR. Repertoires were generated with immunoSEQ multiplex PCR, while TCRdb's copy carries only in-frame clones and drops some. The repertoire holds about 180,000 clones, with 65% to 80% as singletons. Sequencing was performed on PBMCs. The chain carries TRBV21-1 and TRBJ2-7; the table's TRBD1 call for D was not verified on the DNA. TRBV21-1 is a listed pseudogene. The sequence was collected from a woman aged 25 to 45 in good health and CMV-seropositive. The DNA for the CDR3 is TGTGCCAGCAGCAAAGGTCAGGCCTATTACGAGCAGTACTTC. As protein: CASSKGQAYYEQYF.